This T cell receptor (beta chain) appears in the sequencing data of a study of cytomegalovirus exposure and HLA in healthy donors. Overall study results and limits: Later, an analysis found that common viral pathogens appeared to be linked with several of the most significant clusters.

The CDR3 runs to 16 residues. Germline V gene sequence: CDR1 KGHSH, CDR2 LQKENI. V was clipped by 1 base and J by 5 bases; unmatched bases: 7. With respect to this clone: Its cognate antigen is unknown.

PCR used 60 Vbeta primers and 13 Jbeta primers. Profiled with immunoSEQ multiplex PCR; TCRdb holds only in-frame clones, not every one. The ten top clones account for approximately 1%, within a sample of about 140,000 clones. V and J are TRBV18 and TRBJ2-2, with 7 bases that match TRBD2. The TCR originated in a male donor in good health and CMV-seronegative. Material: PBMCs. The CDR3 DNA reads TGTGCCAGCTCACCACGCGCGGGGGAAGGAACCGGGGAGCTGTTTTTT. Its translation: CASSPRAGEGTGELFF. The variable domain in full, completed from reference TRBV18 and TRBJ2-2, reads NAGVMQNPRHLVRRRGQEARLRCSPMKGHSHVYWYRQLPEEGLKFMVYLQKENIIDESGMPKERFSAEFPKEGPSILRIQQVVRGDSAAYFCASSPRAGEGTGELFFGEGSRLTVL.